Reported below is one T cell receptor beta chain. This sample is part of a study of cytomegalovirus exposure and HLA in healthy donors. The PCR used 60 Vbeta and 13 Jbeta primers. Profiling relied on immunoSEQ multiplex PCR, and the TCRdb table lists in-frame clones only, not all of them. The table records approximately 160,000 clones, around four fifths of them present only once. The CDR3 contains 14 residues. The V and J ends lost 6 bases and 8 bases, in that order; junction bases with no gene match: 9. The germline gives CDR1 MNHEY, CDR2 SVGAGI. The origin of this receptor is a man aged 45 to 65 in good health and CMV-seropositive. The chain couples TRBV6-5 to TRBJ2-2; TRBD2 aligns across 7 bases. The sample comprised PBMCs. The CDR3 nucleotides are TGTGCCAGCAGACCGGGACTAAGAACGGGGGAGCTGTTTTTT. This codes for CASRPGLRTGELFF.